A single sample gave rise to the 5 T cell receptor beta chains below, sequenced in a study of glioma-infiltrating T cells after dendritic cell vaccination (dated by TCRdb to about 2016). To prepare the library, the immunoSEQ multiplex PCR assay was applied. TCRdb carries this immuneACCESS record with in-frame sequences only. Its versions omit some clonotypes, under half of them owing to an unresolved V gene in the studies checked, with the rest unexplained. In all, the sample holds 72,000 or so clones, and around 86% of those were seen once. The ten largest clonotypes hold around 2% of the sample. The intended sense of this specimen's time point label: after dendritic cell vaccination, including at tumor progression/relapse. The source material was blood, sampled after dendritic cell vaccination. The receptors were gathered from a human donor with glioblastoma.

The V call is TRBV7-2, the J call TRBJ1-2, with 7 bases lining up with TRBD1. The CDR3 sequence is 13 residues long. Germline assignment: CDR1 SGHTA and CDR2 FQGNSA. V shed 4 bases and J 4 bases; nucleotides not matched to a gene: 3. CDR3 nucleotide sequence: TGTGCCAGCAGCTCGGGACAGCTCTATGGCTACACCTTC. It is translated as CASSSGQLYGYTF.

In nucleotides, the CDR3 is TGTGCCAGCAGCTTGCCGGGTGTGGTTTTTAGCACAGATACGCAGTATTTT. Translating gives CASSLPGVVFSTDTQYF. The chain carries TRBV5-8 and TRBJ2-3; D not resolved. The CDR3 is 17 amino acids. The germline CDR1 and CDR2 sequences are SGHTS and YDEGEE. Trimming removed 1 base from V and 0 bases from J, with 15 bases in between.

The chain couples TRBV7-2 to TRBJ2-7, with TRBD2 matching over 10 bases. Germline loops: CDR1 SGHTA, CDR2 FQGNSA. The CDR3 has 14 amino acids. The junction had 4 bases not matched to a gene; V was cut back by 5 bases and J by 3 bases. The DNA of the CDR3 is TGTGCCAGCAGCATGGGACTAGCGAGCTACGAGCAGTACTTC. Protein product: CASSMGLASYEQYF.

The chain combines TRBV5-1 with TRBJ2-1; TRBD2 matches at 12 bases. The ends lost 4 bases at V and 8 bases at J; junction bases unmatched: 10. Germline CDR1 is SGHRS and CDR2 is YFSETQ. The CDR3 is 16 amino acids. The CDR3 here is CASSGLLAGGPYEQFF. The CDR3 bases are TGCGCCAGCAGCGGCCTCCTAGCGGGGGGGCCCTATGAGCAGTTCTTC.

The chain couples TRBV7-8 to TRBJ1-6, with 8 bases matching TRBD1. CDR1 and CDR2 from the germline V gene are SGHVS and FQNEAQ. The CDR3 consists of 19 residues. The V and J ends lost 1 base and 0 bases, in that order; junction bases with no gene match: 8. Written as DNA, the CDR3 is TGTGCCAGCAGCTTAGAAGGGACAGGCTACAGCTCCTATAATTCACCCCTCCACTTT. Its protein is CASSLEGTGYSSYNSPLHF.